This entry concerns a single TCR beta chain. Antigen unknown. This sample stems from a study of T cell repertoires in cytomegalovirus infection. Each CDR3 protein gets one entry after TCRdb re-called the reads with MiXCR. Among fewer than 950,000 distinct CDR3 sequences listed, roughly 33% were seen once. The CDR3 sequence is 14 residues long. The germline gives CDR1 SGHTA, CDR2 FQGTGA. V lost 2 bases to trimming and J lost 3 bases, with 7 bases between them. Here the sequenced sample was cultured CD8+ T cells from PBMCs, taken from culture after CMV antigen stimulation. The rearrangement links TRBV7-3 to TRBJ1-4; TRBD1 might be the D (5 bases). The sequence was collected from a human donor in good health (CMV status not recorded). Some clones in this sample may be carry-over from other donors' samples. The CDR3 loop is CASSLQGPNEKLFF. The CDR3 DNA sequence: TGTGCCAGCAGCTTACAGGGCCCTAATGAAAAACTGTTTTTT.